One and the same sample provided the 29 T cell receptor beta chains below, sequenced in a study of cytomegalovirus exposure and HLA in healthy donors. Primers: 60 Vbeta forward and 13 Jbeta reverse. Method: immunoSEQ multiplex PCR; TCRdb's copy keeps in-frame clones and lacks some. In the table there are 90,000 to 100,000 clones, over 65% of which are singletons. Specimen: PBMCs. The receptors come from a man under 40 in good health and CMV-seronegative.

This clone was seen more than once but under ten times. The V and J genes are TRBV4-3 and TRBJ2-6; 9 nucleotides agree with TRBD1. The CDR3 contains 20 residues. V lost 0 bases and J lost 0; bases outside the gene matches: 9. The V gene's germline CDR1 is LGHNA and CDR2 YSLEER. The CDR3 region has the DNA TGCGCCAGCAGCCAAGATAGACCCGGGACAGGGTTCTCTGGGGCCAACGTCCTGACTTTC. Protein: CASSQDRPGTGFSGANVLTF.

V and J are TRBV5-1 and TRBJ1-2, with 8 nucleotides matching TRBD1. This CDR3 spans 17 amino acids. From germline, CDR1 is SGHRS and CDR2 YFSETQ. V lost 1 base, J lost 7 bases, and 15 bases stayed unmatched. The DNA of the CDR3 is TGCGCCAGCAGCTTGCGTGTGGTGACAGGGGAGTTGTTTGGCTACACCTTC. It specifies CASSLRVVTGELFGYTF. Supplemented by reference TRBV5-1 and TRBJ1-2, the full variable domain reads KAGVTQTPRYLIKTRGQQVTLSCSPISGHRSVSWYQQTPGQGLQFLFEYFSETQRNKGNFPGRFSGRQFSNSRSEMNVSTLELGDSALYLCASSLRVVTGELFGYTFGSGTRLTVV.

The chain combines TRBV19 with TRBJ1-5, with D unclear. Germline CDR1 is LNHDA and CDR2 is SQIVND (reference sequence). The CDR3 contains 13 residues. The V gene lost 7 bases and the J gene lost 4 bases, with 11 bases spanning the gap. Here the CDR3 reads CASTPKLNQPQHF. Here the CDR3 DNA reads TGTGCCAGTACCCCAAAGCTAAATCAGCCCCAGCATTTT.

The chain carries TRBV7-3 and TRBJ1-1; D unclear. The CDR3 totals 14 residues. V lost 0 bases and J lost 5, with 10 bases in between. Germline CDR1 SGHTA, CDR2 FQGTGA. CDR3 sequence: CASSLTSSWTEAFF. The CDR3, as DNA: TGTGCCAGCAGCTTAACGAGTTCGTGGACTGAAGCTTTCTTT.

The CDR3 protein is CASRPQGAHSGANVLTF. The DNA of the CDR3 is TGTGCCAGCCGACCACAGGGGGCCCACTCTGGGGCCAACGTCCTGACTTTC. The genes are TRBV11-2 and TRBJ2-6, with 9 positions matching TRBD1. The CDR3 runs 17 residues. After removal of 8 bases from V and 0 bases from J, the junction contained 8 bases not matched to a gene. Germline CDR1 and CDR2: SGHAT and FQNNGV. Drawing the rest from reference TRBV11-2 and TRBJ2-6, the complete variable domain is EAGVAQSPRYKIIEKRQSVAFWCNPISGHATLYWYQQILGQGPKLLIQFQNNGVVDDSQLPKDRFSAERLKGVDSTLKIQPAKLEDSAVYLCASRPQGAHSGANVLTFGAGSRLTVL.

The V call is TRBV5-1, the J call TRBJ1-6; no reliable D call. Germline V gene sequence: CDR1 SGHRS, CDR2 YFSETQ. V lost 4 bases and J lost 6, with 11 bases in between. The CDR3 is 14 residues long. The CDR3 sequence: CASSRGDSNSPLHF. Here the CDR3 DNA reads TGCGCCAGCAGCCGGGGAGATAGTAATTCACCCCTCCACTTT.

This chain joins TRBV7-9 and TRBJ2-7; 9 bases align to TRBD1. Germline CDR1 and CDR2: SEHNR and FQNEAQ (reference sequence). There are 16 residues in the CDR3. V shed 1 base and J 0 bases; nucleotides not matched to a gene: 4. This chain's CDR3 is CASSLGQGGFSYEQYF. The CDR3 bases are TGTGCCAGCAGCTTAGGACAGGGGGGGTTCTCCTACGAGCAGTACTTC.

The rearrangement links TRBV5-1 to TRBJ1-4; no firm D call. The germline V gene has CDR1 SGHRS and CDR2 YFSETQ. CDR3 length: 15 amino acids. V lost 1 base and J lost 7, with 14 bases in between. CDR3: CASSLSLGGSEKLFF. The DNA for the CDR3 is TGCGCCAGCAGCTTGAGCTTAGGAGGTTCTGAAAAACTGTTTTTT.

This chain links TRBV9 with TRBJ2-1; 13 bases match TRBD2. V trimming: 6 bases; J trimming: 8 bases; junction bases outside the gene matches: 14. Per germline, CDR1 SGDLS and CDR2 YYNGEE. CDR3 length: 17 amino acids. CDR3 protein: CASTPPTGTSGNYEQFF. The CDR3 coding sequence is TGTGCCAGCACCCCACCTACCGGGACTAGCGGGAACTATGAGCAGTTCTTC.

The genes are TRBV2 and TRBJ2-5, with 12 positions matching TRBD2. Near its end, the DNA agrees better with TRBJ2-7, so the J call may be wrong. This CDR3 contains 17 residues. CDR1 and CDR2 from the germline V gene are SNHLY and FYNNEI. CDR3 DNA sequence: TGTGCCAGCAGTGAAGATTGGCCTAGCGGGGGGGCCTACGAGCAGTACTTC. Translating it yields CASSEDWPSGGAYEQYF.

In DNA, the CDR3 is TGTGCCAGCAGCCCCGACAGGGGGCGCAGGAATGGCTACACCTTC. The encoded protein is CASSPDRGRRNGYTF. The V gene is TRBV7-3, the J gene TRBJ1-2; 10 nucleotides agree with TRBD1. CDR3 length: 15 residues. V shed 5 bases and J 6 bases; nucleotides not matched to a gene: 9. The germline V gene encodes CDR1 SGHTA and CDR2 FQGTGA.

V and J are TRBV27 and TRBJ2-2; 7 bases are a match to TRBD2. CDR3 length equals 15 residues. Germline loops: CDR1 MNHEY, CDR2 SMNVEV (reference sequence). Losses at the gene ends were 6 bases for V and 8 bases for J; bases not matched to a gene: 12. The CDR3 DNA reads TGTGCCAGCAGCCACACGGGAGGTATCATAGGGGAGCTGTTTTTT. Encoded protein: CASSHTGGIIGELFF.

V gene TRBV9 combines with J gene TRBJ2-2, with 10 nucleotides matching TRBD2. CDR1 and CDR2 from the germline V gene are SGDLS and YYNGEE. CDR3 length: 19 residues. V lost 5 bases to trimming and J lost 6 bases; unmatched junction nucleotides: 19. The CDR3: CASRVDQRPSGSLAGELFF. CDR3 DNA: TGTGCCAGCAGGGTCGATCAGAGGCCTAGCGGGAGTTTGGCCGGGGAGCTGTTTTTT.

This chain uses TRBV5-1 with TRBJ2-3, with D possibly TRBD2 on 5 matching bases. From germline, CDR1 is SGHRS and CDR2 YFSETQ. The length of the CDR3 is 12 residues. Trimming cost V 4 bases and J 5 bases, with 8 bases left between them. The CDR3 sequence: CASSDEGDTQYF. CDR3 DNA sequence: TGCGCCAGCAGCGATGAGGGAGATACGCAGTATTTT.

The J gene is TRBJ1-2, the V gene TRBV19; no firm D call. The CDR3 contains 13 residues. The V end was cut by 7 bases, the J end by 5 bases, with 14 bases between. Germline loops: CDR1 LNHDA, CDR2 SQIVND (reference sequence). The CDR3 sequence is CASTMETVYGYTF. The DNA of the CDR3 is TGTGCCAGTACCATGGAGACTGTATATGGCTACACCTTC.

The chain links TRBV7-9 to TRBJ1-4; D gene ambiguous. CDR1 is SEHNR and CDR2 is FQNEAQ in the germline V gene (reference sequence). V lost 1 base, J lost 0 bases, and 3 bases lay in between. The CDR3 totals 14 residues. The CDR3, as DNA: TGTGCCAGCAGCTTAGGTACAACTAATGAAAAACTGTTTTTT. It codes for CASSLGTTNEKLFF.

Only one count was recorded for this clone. The rearrangement joins TRBV5-4 to TRBJ2-7; the D gene is possibly TRBD1 (7 bases). This CDR3 region has 19 residues. The V end lost 7 bases, the J end lost 0 bases, and 29 bases lay between the germline ends. Germline CDR1 is SGHNT and CDR2 is YYREEE (reference sequence). DNA of the CDR3: TGTGCCAGCCCAGGGCGAATGATAGCGGAGGGACAGCACTCCTACGAGCAGTACTTC. Translated: CASPGRMIAEGQHSYEQYF.

The chain couples TRBV5-1 to TRBJ2-1; the match to TRBD2 covers 7 bases. This CDR3 contains 19 residues. Per germline, CDR1 SGHRS and CDR2 YFSETQ. The J segment lost 5 bases and the V segment lost 5 bases, leaving 22 bases of the junction unmatched. DNA of the CDR3: TGCGCCAGCAGGGAAGGCCTGGGGCTAGCGGAAAACACCGACAATGAGCAGTTCTTC. This gives the protein CASREGLGLAENTDNEQFF.

The chain combines TRBV7-9 with TRBJ2-7, with D perhaps matching TRBD2 (6 bases). The CDR3 is 15 amino acids. Trimming stripped 5 bases from V and 5 bases from J, with 19 bases between. Germline values: CDR1 SEHNR, CDR2 FQNEAQ (reference sequence). CDR3 sequence: CASSHSGTPPHEQYF. Written as DNA, the CDR3 is TGTGCCAGCAGCCACTCCGGGACTCCTCCCCACGAGCAGTACTTC.

The chain uses TRBV9 and TRBJ1-2, with TRBD1 as a possible D gene (5 bases). Germline loops: CDR1 SGDLS, CDR2 YYNGEE. Trimming took 0 bases from V and 4 from J, leaving 13 bases between them. The CDR3 consists of 15 residues. The CDR3 bases are TGTGCCAGCAGCGTAGAGGCAGGGACTTTCTATGGCTACACCTTC. Protein: CASSVEAGTFYGYTF.

This rearrangement joins TRBV6-1 to TRBJ1-5; 8 positions match TRBD1. V gave up 3 bases and J gave up 5 bases; unmatched junction bases: 3. This CDR3 spans 14 amino acids. The germline V gene has CDR1 MNHNS and CDR2 SASEGT. This chain's CDR3 is CASSDGQGYQPQHF. The CDR3 DNA follows: TGTGCCAGCAGTGACGGACAGGGCTATCAGCCCCAGCATTTT.

This chain joins TRBV9 and TRBJ2-3; TRBD2 matches 12 bases. The V gene's germline CDR1 is SGDLS and CDR2 YYNGEE. The CDR3 has 20 residues. With 0 bases clipped from V and 2 bases from J, the junction kept 13 bases outside the gene matches. The CDR3 is CASSVEVRASGGADTDTQYF. The CDR3 bases are TGTGCCAGCAGCGTAGAAGTTCGGGCTAGCGGGGGGGCAGACACAGATACGCAGTATTTT. Full variable domain (outside the CDR3, taken from reference TRBV9 and TRBJ2-3): DSGVTQTPKHLITATGQRVTLRCSPRSGDLSVYWYQQSLDQGLQFLIQYYNGEERAKGNILERFSAQQFPDLHSELNLSSLELGDSALYFCASSVEVRASGGADTDTQYFGPGTRLTVL.

This clone has just one count. The chain has TRBV4-2 and TRBJ1-6; D possibly corresponds to TRBD1 (5 bases). The CDR3 is 15 residues long. Deletions cut 0 bases from V and 11 bases from J, with 14 bases between. Germline V gene sequence: CDR1 LGHNA, CDR2 YNFKEQ. Here the CDR3 DNA reads TGTGCCAGCAGCCAAGATCCAGGGCAGACGGCACCCCTCCACTTT. As protein: CASSQDPGQTAPLHF.

The CDR3 reads CSVRAGGYEQYF. As DNA, the CDR3 is TGCAGCGTTAGAGCGGGGGGCTACGAGCAGTACTTC. The V call is TRBV29-1, the J call TRBJ2-7; 9 bases map to TRBD2. The germline gives CDR1 SQVTM, CDR2 ANQGSEA. J was trimmed by 3 bases and V by 5 bases; bases with no gene match: 2. The CDR3 spans 12 residues.

The rearrangement uses TRBV7-3 and TRBJ2-2, with 8 nucleotides matching TRBD2. V lost 5 bases and J lost 7; bases outside the gene matches: 9. Germline loops: CDR1 SGHTA, CDR2 FQGTGA. The CDR3 runs 15 residues. CDR3 loop: CASSPSGSRNGELFF. The CDR3 DNA reads TGTGCCAGCAGCCCAAGCGGGAGTCGGAACGGGGAGCTGTTTTTT.

This chain uses TRBV30 with TRBJ2-7; TRBD2 is a possible D gene (5 bases). Trimming pared 0 bases from V and 7 bases from J, leaving 13 bases between. The CDR3 runs 13 residues. Looked up from germline, CDR1 is GTSNPN and CDR2 is SVGIG (reference sequence). CDR3 loop: CAWSVQGPGEQYF. In DNA, the CDR3 is TGTGCCTGGAGTGTACAAGGACCGGGGGAGCAGTACTTC. The complete variable domain, with remaining parts taken from reference TRBV30 and TRBJ2-7, reads SQTIHQWPATLVQPVGSPLSLECTVEGTSNPNLYWYRQAAGRGLQLLFYSVGIGQISSEVPQNLSASRPQDRQFILSSKKLLLSDSGFYLCAWSVQGPGEQYFGPGTRLTVT.

The chain employs TRBV4-1 and TRBJ1-1; tentatively, D is TRBD1 (5 bases). Germline values: CDR1 MGHRA, CDR2 YSYEKL. With 1 base removed from V and 0 bases from J, the gap between germline ends came to 18 bases. The CDR3 loop spans 18 amino acids. As DNA, the CDR3 is TGCGCCAGCAGCCAAGGGGGGGGACTCGACCCTATGAACACTGAAGCTTTCTTT. Translation: CASSQGGGLDPMNTEAFF.

The chain joins TRBV25-1 to TRBJ1-2; D is ambiguous. Germline lookup yields CDR1 MGHDK and CDR2 SYGVNS. Trimming took 2 bases from V and 0 from J, leaving 16 bases between them. This CDR3 is 17 amino acids long. The CDR3 DNA is TGTGCCAGCAGTGAAATTGGTGTCAGTAGCCCTAACTATGGCTACACCTTC. The encoded protein is CASSEIGVSSPNYGYTF.

V is TRBV4-3 and J is TRBJ2-6, with 7 bases matching TRBD2. This CDR3 is built from 17 residues. V dropped 0 bases and J dropped 0; count of bases not matched to a gene: 2. The germline gives CDR1 LGHNA, CDR2 YSLEER. This chain's CDR3 is CASSQEGGNSGANVLTF. In nucleotides, the CDR3 is TGCGCCAGCAGCCAAGAGGGGGGGAACTCTGGGGCCAACGTCCTGACTTTC.